One sample yielded the 17 T cell receptor delta chains listed below, sequenced in a study of gamma delta lymphoproliferative disorders and STAT genes. With CATT, TCRdb re-called clones from the multiplex PCR reads. The table lists about 990 delta-chain clones, around 1.9% of them singletons, with roughly 73% in the top ten. Sequencing used genomic DNA taken from PBMCs of patients and controls. Sequencing used blood. The receptors were sampled from a human donor in good health.

As regards this clone: With a far larger clone one base away, a read error is the likely cause. This same CDR3 is encoded by further DNA sequences in the sample. The J gene is TRDJ1, the V gene TRDV1; 7 bases agree with TRDD3. The CDR3 loop spans 26 amino acids. Looked up from germline, CDR1 is TSWWSYY and CDR2 is QGS. Losses at the gene ends were 0 bases for V and 7 bases for J; bases not matched to a gene: 41. Here the CDR3 reads CALGELYRGLRTGDRILTRTGSKLIF. The DNA for the CDR3 is TGTGCTCTTGGGGAACTATATCGCGGGCTTCGCACTGGGGATCGTATTCTCACCCGTACGGGGTCTAAACTCATCTTT.

The sample holds a few counts of this clone. TCRdb has a much larger clone's protein, which differs at residue 11 from the translation of this DNA, likely because of a read error; what is shown is the protein translated from the DNA. The chain recombines TRDV2 with TRDJ1; TRDD3 agrees at 10 bases. The CDR3 covers 20 residues. Trimming at V came to 3 bases and at J to 0 bases, leaving 18 bases not matched to a gene. The germline gives CDR1 GEAIGNYY, CDR2 EKD. The CDR3 region is CACDLVRGDTKGGDTDKLIF. CDR3 DNA sequence: TGTGCCTGTGACCTAGTACGGGGGGATACGAAAGGGGGAGACACCGATAAACTCATCTTT.

Comments on this clone: TCRdb's entry gives the protein of a much larger clone, which mismatches this DNA's translation at residue 13, likely from a read error; the protein reported here is translated from the DNA. The CDR3 region is CALGALRPSSQRHWGRVGRDKLIF. DNA of the CDR3: TGTGCTCTTGGGGCCCTCAGGCCTTCTTCACAACGACACTGGGGGAGAGTTGGACGAGATAAACTCATCTTT. J is TRDJ1 and V is TRDV1, with 9 bases lining up with TRDD3. The ends lost 4 bases at V and 5 bases at J; junction bases unmatched: 35. Germline assignment: CDR1 TSWWSYY and CDR2 QGS. The CDR3 sequence is 24 residues long.

A few counts support this clone. V gene TRDV1 combines with J gene TRDJ1; the match to TRDD2 covers 8 bases. The germline V gene has CDR1 TSWWSYY and CDR2 QGS. The CDR3 covers 17 residues. With 5 bases clipped from V and 2 bases from J, the junction kept 13 bases outside the gene matches. The chain's CDR3 is CALGKIAFLKGTDKLIF. As DNA, the CDR3 is TGTGCTCTTGGGAAAATAGCCTTCCTAAAGGGGACCGATAAACTCATCTTT.

This clone appeared once. The J gene was reported as TRDJ1; the V gene went uncalled; TRDD3 is taken as the D call from the table, unchecked against the DNA. The CDR3 covers 20 residues. The CDR3 sequence is CACDTIPTPVLGDQTDKLIF. The DNA for the CDR3 is TGTGCCTGTGACACGATTCCTACCCCGGTACTGGGGGATCAGACCGATAAACTCATCTTT.

The sample holds a few counts of this clone. The TCRdb protein comes from a much larger clone and disagrees with this DNA's translation at residue 16, likely due to a read error; the protein given here is derived from the DNA. The gene calls are TRDV2 and TRDJ1; 9 bases line up with TRDD3. Germline CDR1 reads GEAIGNYY; CDR2 reads EKD. This CDR3 has 18 amino acids. This CDR3 is CACDTVTGGRMYTDKPIF. For the CDR3, the DNA is TGTGCCTGTGACACCGTAACTGGGGGACGGATGTACACCGATAAACCCATCTTT.

This clone was detected ten times or more. A far larger clone is one base from this, pointing to a likely read error. CDR3 nucleotide sequence: TGTGCTCTTGGGGAACTAGAGGGACCCAATTCATGGCCTACAATAACTTGGGGGATGCGCCCTAACACCGATAAACTCATCTTT. Translated, it gives CALGELEGPNSWPTITWGMRPNTDKLIF. J is TRDJ1 and V is TRDV1, with 8 nucleotides matching TRDD3. Unmatched junction bases numbered 39, after V lost 0 bases and J lost 0 bases. Germline lookup yields CDR1 TSWWSYY and CDR2 QGS. The CDR3 sequence is 28 residues long.

This clone has just a few counts. A far larger clone is only one base removed, so a read error is likely. The same CDR3 also results from other DNA sequences found in this sample. The CDR3 sequence is CALGDPGGNTDKLIF. In DNA, the CDR3 is TGTGCTCTTGGTGACCCCGGTGGTAACACCGATAAACTCATCTTT. The chain joins TRDV1 to TRDJ1; D unresolved. The CDR3 totals 15 residues. V lost 6 bases and J lost 0, with 14 bases in between. Looked up from germline, CDR1 is TSWWSYY and CDR2 is QGS.

This clone has a count of ten or more. This likely came from a read error, as a far larger clone is one base away. V and J are TRDV1 and TRDJ1; TRDD3 might be the D (5 bases). CDR1 is TSWWSYY, CDR2 QGS, per germline. The CDR3 length is 15 residues. The CDR3, as DNA: TGTGCTCTTGGTGACCCCGGGGGTAACACCGATAAACCCATCTTT. This gives the protein CALGDPGGNTDKPIF.

This clone was seen only a few times. This DNA translates differently at residue 5 from the TCRdb protein, which is that of a much larger clone; a read error is likely, and the protein shown is the DNA's own translation. The V gene is TRDV2, the J gene TRDJ1; 13 bases fit TRDD3. CDR1 and CDR2 from the germline V gene are GEAIGNYY and EKD. The length of the CDR3 is 18 residues. Unmatched junction bases numbered 11, after V lost 3 bases and J lost 2 bases. CDR3 sequence reads: CACDAVLGDTRLTDKLIF. CDR3 nucleotide sequence: TGTGCCTGTGACGCCGTACTGGGGGATACGCGCCTGACCGATAAACTCATCTTT.

Comments on this clone: A far larger clone is off by one base, so a read error is likely. The DNA is left out, because the CDR3 cannot be placed on it with certainty; the CDR3 is given as TCRdb lists it. The chain employs TRAV29/DV5 and TRDJ3; TRDD3 is taken as the D call from the table, unchecked against the DNA. CDR1 is NSMFDY and CDR2 is ISSIKDK in the germline V gene. The CDR3 spans 25 amino acids, including both terminal residues. The CDR3 region is CSVLLCSGPFLKSLGDTTDTRQMFF.

This clone turned up a few times. TCRdb's protein for this DNA is that of a much larger clone and differs from the translation at residue 8, likely a read error; the protein shown is the DNA translation. The V call is TRDV2, the J call TRDJ1; D call uncertain. The CDR3 loop spans 18 amino acids. The ends were cut back, 0 bases at V and 0 bases at J, with 19 bases in the middle. Germline V lookup: CDR1 GEAIGNYY, CDR2 EKD. CDR3 in DNA: TGTGCCTGTGACACCGTAACTGAGGGACGGATGTACACCGATAAACTCATCTTT. Its protein product is CACDTVTEGRMYTDKLIF.

By share, this clone ranks as hyperexpanded. The identical CDR3 is also encoded by other nucleotide sequences in the sample. The V and J genes are TRDV2 and TRDJ1; 8 bases map to TRDD3. The trim removed 0 bases at V and 0 bases at J, leaving 11 bases unmatched. Germline CDR1 GEAIGNYY, CDR2 EKD. CDR3 size: 18 residues. The CDR3 DNA reads as TGTGCCTGTGACACCGTTTTGCCTACTGGGGGGTACACCGATAAACTCATCTTT. Amino acids: CACDTVLPTGGYTDKLIF.

By frequency in the sample, this clone is medium-sized. Since a far larger clone is one base different, this is likely a read error. This sequence joins TRDV2 and TRDJ1; 9 nucleotides align to TRDD3. The CDR3 is 19 residues long. Germline CDR1 is GEAIGNYY and CDR2 is EKD. CDR3: CACDTVIPSTGGGTNKLIF. DNA of the CDR3: TGTGCCTGTGACACGGTTATTCCGTCTACTGGGGGAGGCACCAATAAACTCATCTTT.

This clone came up a few times. Translating this DNA gives a protein that differs at residue 8 from the TCRdb one, which belongs to a much larger clone; a read error is likely, and the protein shown is this translation. V is TRDV2 and J is TRDJ1; TRDD3 agrees at 8 bases. V lost 0 bases, J lost 2 bases, and 13 bases stayed unmatched. This CDR3 comprises 18 residues. The germline V gene encodes CDR1 GEAIGNYY and CDR2 EKD. CDR3 nucleotides: TGTGCCTGTGACACCGTACTGAGGGATACGCGCCTGACCGATAAACTCATCTTT. Amino acids: CACDTVLRDTRLTDKLIF.

This clone was detected only a few times. This probably arose from a read error, given a far larger clone one base away. This sample includes further DNA sequences coding for the same CDR3. The V and J genes are TRDV2 and TRDJ1, with 7 positions matching TRDD2. From germline, CDR1 is GEAIGNYY and CDR2 EKD. The CDR3 has 18 amino acids. V lost 0 bases, J lost 10 bases, and 22 bases stayed unmatched. In nucleotides, the CDR3 is TGTGCCTGTGACACCGTTTCCTACGGTGCATCAACCCCTGAGGGACTCATCTTT. Translating gives CACDTVSYGASTPEGLIF.

This clone was seen more than once but under ten times. TCRdb lists the protein of a much larger clone for this DNA, which differs at residue 7, so this is likely a read error; the protein given here is translated from the DNA itself. The chain is built from TRDV2 and TRDJ1, with 10 bases identical to TRDD3. V shed 3 bases, J shed 0 bases, and the junction held 18 bases outside the gene matches. The germline V gene has CDR1 GEAIGNYY and CDR2 EKD. The CDR3 runs 20 residues. The CDR3 spells CACDLVQGDTNGGDTDKLIF. The CDR3 bases are TGTGCCTGTGACCTAGTACAGGGGGATACGAATGGGGGAGACACCGATAAACTCATCTTT.